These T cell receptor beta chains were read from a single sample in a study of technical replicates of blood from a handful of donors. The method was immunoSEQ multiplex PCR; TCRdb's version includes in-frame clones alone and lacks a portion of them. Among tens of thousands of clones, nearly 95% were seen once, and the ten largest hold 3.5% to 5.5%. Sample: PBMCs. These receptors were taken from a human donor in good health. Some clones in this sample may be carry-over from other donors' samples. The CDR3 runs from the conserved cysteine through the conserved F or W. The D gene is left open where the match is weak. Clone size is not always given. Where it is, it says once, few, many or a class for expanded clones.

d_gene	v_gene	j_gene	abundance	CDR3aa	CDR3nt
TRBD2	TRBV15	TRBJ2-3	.	CATSRVQRGGTDTQYF	TGTGCCACCAGCAGAGTTCAGCGGGGAGGCACAGATACGCAGTATTTT
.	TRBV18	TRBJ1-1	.	CASSPWGLNTEAFF	TGTGCCAGCTCACCATGGGGCCTGAACACTGAAGCTTTCTTT
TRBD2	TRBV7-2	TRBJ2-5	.	CASSLRGGVQETQYF	TGTGCCAGCAGCTTACGGGGAGGGGTCCAAGAGACCCAGTACTTC
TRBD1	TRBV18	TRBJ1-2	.	CASSPDREFYGYTF	TGTGCCAGCTCACCTGACAGGGAGTTCTATGGCTACACCTTC
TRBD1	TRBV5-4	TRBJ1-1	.	CASSLGGTGTNTEAFF	TGTGCCAGCAGCTTGGGAGGGACAGGCACGAACACTGAAGCTTTCTTT
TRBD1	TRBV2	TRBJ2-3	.	CASRPTGYSDTQYF	TGTGCCAGCAGACCGACAGGGTATTCAGATACGCAGTATTTT
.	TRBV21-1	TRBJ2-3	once	CASSREHLDTQYF	TGTGCCAGCAGCAGGGAGCACCTCGATACGCAGTATTTT
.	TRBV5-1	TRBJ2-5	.	CASSPGSGETQYF	TGCGCCAGCAGCCCCGGTAGCGGAGAGACCCAGTACTTC
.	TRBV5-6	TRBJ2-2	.	CASTRVGYGGANTGELFF	TGTGCCAGCACCCGTGTGGGGTATGGGGGCGCGAACACCGGGGAGCTGTTTTTT
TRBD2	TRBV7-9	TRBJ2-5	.	CASSLGLAGGLAQYF	TGTGCCAGCAGCTTAGGCCTAGCGGGGGGCTTGGCCCAGTACTTC
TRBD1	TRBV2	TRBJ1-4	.	CASSEPGQGSDEKLFF	TGTGCCAGCAGTGAACCTGGACAGGGGAGCGACGAAAAACTGTTTTTT
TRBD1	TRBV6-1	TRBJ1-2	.	CASSVGQGRHGYTF	TGTGCCAGCAGTGTCGGACAGGGGAGGCATGGCTACACCTTC
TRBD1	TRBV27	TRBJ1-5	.	CASSLEGQLNQPQHF	TGTGCCAGCAGTTTAGAGGGACAGCTCAATCAGCCCCAGCATTTT
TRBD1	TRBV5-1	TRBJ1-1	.	CASSAGTGPLVTEAFF	TGCGCCAGCAGCGCTGGGACAGGGCCCCTTGTTACTGAAGCTTTCTTT
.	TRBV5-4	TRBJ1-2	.	CASSLGAGNYGYTF	TGTGCCAGCAGCTTGGGCGCAGGTAACTATGGCTACACCTTC
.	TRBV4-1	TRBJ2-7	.	CASSQPVTGTEQYF	TGCGCCAGCAGCCAGCCGGTCACAGGGACCGAGCAGTACTTC
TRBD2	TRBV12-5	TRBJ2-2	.	CASGWTSGTSNTGELFF	TGTGCTAGTGGTTGGACTAGCGGGACTTCGAACACCGGGGAGCTGTTTTTT
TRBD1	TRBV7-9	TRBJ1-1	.	CASSRGQVNTEAFF	TGTGCCAGCAGCAGGGGACAGGTAAACACTGAAGCTTTCTTT
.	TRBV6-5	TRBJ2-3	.	CASSLAGTSTDTQYF	TGTGCCAGCAGCCTGGCAGGGACTAGCACAGATACGCAGTATTTT
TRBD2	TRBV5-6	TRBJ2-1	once	CSGWSGSGNEQFF	TGTTCGGGCTGGAGCGGGAGTGGTAATGAGCAGTTCTTC
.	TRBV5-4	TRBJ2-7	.	CASSLRAGLSSYEQYF	TGTGCCAGCAGCTTGAGGGCAGGGTTAAGCTCCTACGAGCAGTACTTC
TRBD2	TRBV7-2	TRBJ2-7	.	CASSLRLAGGYEQYF	TGTGCCAGCAGCTTACGACTAGCGGGAGGCTACGAGCAGTACTTC
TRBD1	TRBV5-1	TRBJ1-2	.	CASSLDRRNYGYTF	TGCGCCAGCAGTTTGGACAGGAGAAACTATGGCTACACCTTC
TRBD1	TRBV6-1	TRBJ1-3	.	CASREGQGGTGTIYF	TGTGCCAGCAGGGAAGGACAGGGGGGGACTGGCACCATATATTTT
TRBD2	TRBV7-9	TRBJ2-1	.	CASSLGLAGGPSDEQFF	TGTGCCAGCAGCCTCGGACTAGCGGGAGGGCCGTCAGATGAGCAGTTCTTC
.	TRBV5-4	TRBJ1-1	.	CASSLGYQGSDTEAFF	TGTGCCAGCAGCTTGGGTTATCAGGGATCCGACACTGAAGCTTTCTTT
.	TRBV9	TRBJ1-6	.	CASSEPPGGNSPLHF	TGTGCCAGCAGCGAGCCCCCCGGAGGGAATTCACCCCTCCACTTT
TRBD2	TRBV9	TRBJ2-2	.	CASSVGPSGSTGELFF	TGTGCCAGCAGCGTAGGCCCTAGCGGGAGCACCGGGGAGCTGTTTTTT
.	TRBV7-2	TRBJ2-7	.	CASSLEGFYEQYF	TGTGCCAGCAGCTTAGAGGGGTTCTACGAGCAGTACTTC
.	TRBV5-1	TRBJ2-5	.	CASSLGSGQETQYF	TGCGCCAGCAGCTTGGGGAGCGGCCAAGAGACCCAGTACTTC
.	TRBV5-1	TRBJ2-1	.	CASSGSGAYNEQFF	TGCGCCAGCAGCGGTTCGGGGGCCTACAATGAGCAGTTCTTC
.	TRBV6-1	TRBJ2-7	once	CASRGSGRGRYEQYF	TGTGCCAGCCGTGGAAGTGGCAGGGGACGCTACGAGCAGTACTTC
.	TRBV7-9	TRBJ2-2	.	CASSSTSGAGELFF	TGTGCCAGCAGCTCGACGTCCGGGGCCGGGGAGCTGTTTTTT
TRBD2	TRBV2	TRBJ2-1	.	CASRTLGTIRTNEQFF	TGTGCCAGCAGGACTCTCGGGACTATCCGGACCAATGAGCAGTTCTTC
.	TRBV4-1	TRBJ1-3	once	CASSQELFSGNTIYF	TGCGCCAGCAGCCAAGAACTCTTCTCTGGAAACACCATATATTTT
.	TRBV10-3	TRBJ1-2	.	CAISLPGGNYGYTF	TGTGCCATCAGCCTCCCGGGGGGTAACTATGGCTACACCTTC
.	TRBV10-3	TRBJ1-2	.	CAMAEDPNYGYTF	TGTGCCATGGCGGAGGATCCTAACTATGGCTACACCTTC
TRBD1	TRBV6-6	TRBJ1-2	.	CASSYQDRVVYGYTF	TGTGCCAGCAGTTACCAGGACAGGGTCGTCTATGGCTACACCTTC
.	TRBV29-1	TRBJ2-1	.	CSVGGDSRSSYNEQFF	TGCAGCGTTGGTGGGGACTCCAGGAGCTCCTACAATGAGCAGTTCTTC
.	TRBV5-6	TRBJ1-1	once	CASSLFDREAFF	TGTGCCAGCAGCTTGTTCGACAGGGAAGCTTTCTTT
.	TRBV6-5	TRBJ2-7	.	CASSFKQGSVPNEQYF	TGTGCCAGCAGTTTTAAACAGGGAAGTGTTCCTAATGAGCAGTACTTC
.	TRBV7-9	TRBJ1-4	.	CASGTGSNEKLFF	TGTGCCAGCGGAACAGGGTCTAATGAAAAACTGTTTTTT
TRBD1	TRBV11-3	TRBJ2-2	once	CASRKSDRGHGELFF	TGTGCCAGCAGAAAATCAGACAGGGGGCACGGGGAGCTGTTTTTT
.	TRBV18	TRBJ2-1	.	CASSPSGSSYNEQFF	TGTGCCAGCTCACCGAGCGGCAGCTCCTACAATGAGCAGTTCTTC
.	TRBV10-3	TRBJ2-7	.	CAISARTALSVYEQYF	TGTGCCATCAGTGCTCGGACAGCTTTATCCGTCTACGAGCAGTACTTC
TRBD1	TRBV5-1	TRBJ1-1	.	CASSPGTDTGWGEAFF	TGCGCCAGCAGCCCCGGGACAGACACCGGTTGGGGTGAAGCTTTCTTT
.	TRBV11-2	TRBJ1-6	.	CASSGAGVRTDNSPLHF	TGTGCCAGCAGCGGGGCCGGTGTGCGGACAGATAATTCACCCCTCCACTTT
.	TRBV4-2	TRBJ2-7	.	CASSQVAGDLSYEQYF	TGTGCCAGCAGCCAAGTGGCAGGGGACCTCTCCTACGAGCAGTACTTC
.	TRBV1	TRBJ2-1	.	CTSSQDRSSGENEQFF	TGCACCAGCAGCCAAGATCGGTCTAGCGGGGAGAATGAGCAGTTCTTC
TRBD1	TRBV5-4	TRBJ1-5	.	CASSPGQGNQPQHF	TGTGCCAGCAGCCCGGGACAGGGGAATCAGCCCCAGCATTTT
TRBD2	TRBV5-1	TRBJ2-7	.	CASSIGLAGEDEQYF	TGCGCCAGCAGCATTGGACTAGCGGGAGAAGACGAGCAGTACTTC